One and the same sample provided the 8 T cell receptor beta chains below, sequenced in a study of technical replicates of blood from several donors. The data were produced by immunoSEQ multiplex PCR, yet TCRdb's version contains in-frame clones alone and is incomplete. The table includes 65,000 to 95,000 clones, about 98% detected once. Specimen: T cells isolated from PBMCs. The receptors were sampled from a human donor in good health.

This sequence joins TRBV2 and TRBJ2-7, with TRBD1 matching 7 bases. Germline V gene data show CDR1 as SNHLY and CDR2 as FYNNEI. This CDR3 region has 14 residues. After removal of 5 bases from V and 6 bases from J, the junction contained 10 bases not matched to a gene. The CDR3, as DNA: TGTGCCAGCAGTCTTGTAGGGGGCTCGTCCGAGCAGTACTTC. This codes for CASSLVGGSSEQYF.

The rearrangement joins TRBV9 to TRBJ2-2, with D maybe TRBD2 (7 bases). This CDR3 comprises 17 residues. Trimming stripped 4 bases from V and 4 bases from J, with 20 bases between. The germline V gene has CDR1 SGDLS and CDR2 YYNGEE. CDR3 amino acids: CASSIQAGARGTGELFF. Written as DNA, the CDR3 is TGTGCCAGCAGCATCCAGGCGGGGGCGCGGGGCACCGGGGAGCTGTTTTTT.

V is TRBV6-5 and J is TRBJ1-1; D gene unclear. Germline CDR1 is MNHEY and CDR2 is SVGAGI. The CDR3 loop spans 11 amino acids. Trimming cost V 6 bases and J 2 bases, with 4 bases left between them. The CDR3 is CASRANTEAFF. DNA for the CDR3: TGTGCCAGCAGAGCAAACACTGAAGCTTTCTTT.

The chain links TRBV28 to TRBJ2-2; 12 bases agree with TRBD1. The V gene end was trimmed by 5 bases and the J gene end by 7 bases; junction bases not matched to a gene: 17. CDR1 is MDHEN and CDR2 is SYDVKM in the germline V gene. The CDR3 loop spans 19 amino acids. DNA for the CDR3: TGTGCCAGCAGTCTGACCTCCGGGACAGGGGGCATAATCGACGGGGAGCTGTTTTTT. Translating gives CASSLTSGTGGIIDGELFF.

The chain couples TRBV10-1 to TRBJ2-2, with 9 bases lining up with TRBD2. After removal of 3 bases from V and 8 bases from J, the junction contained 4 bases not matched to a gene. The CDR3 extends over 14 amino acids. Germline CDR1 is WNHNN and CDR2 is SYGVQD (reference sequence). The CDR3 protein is CASSEAGGPGELFF. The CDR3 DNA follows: TGCGCCAGCAGTGAAGCGGGAGGCCCAGGGGAGCTGTTTTTT.

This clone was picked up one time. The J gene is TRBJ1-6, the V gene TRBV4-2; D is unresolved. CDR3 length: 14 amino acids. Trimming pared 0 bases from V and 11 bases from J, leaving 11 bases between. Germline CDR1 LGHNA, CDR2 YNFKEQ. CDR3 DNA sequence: TGTGCCAGCAGCCAAGATCAGACAAAGCCACCCCTCCACTTT. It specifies CASSQDQTKPPLHF.

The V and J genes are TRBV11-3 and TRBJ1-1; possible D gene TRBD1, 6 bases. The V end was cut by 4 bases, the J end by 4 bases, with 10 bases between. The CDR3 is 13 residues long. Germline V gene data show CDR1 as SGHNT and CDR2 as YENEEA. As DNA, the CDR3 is TGTGCCAGCAGCTCAATCAGGGGCACTGAAGCTTTCTTT. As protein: CASSSIRGTEAFF.

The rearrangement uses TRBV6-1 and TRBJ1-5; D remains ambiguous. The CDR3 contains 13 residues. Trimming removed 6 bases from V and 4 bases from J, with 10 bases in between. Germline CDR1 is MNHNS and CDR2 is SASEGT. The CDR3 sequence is CASSPEVNQPQHF. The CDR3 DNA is TGTGCCAGCAGCCCCGAGGTGAATCAGCCCCAGCATTTT.